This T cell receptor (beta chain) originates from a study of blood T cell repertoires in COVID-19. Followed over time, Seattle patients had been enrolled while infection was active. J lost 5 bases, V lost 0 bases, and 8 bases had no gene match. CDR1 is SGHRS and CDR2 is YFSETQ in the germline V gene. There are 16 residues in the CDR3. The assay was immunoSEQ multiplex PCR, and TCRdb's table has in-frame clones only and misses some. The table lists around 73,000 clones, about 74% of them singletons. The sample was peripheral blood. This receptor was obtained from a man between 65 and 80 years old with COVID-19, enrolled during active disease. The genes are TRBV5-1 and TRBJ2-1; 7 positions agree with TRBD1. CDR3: CASSLGRGNIHNEQFF. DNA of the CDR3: TGCGCCAGCAGCTTGGGCAGGGGGAATATACACAATGAGCAGTTCTTC.